This T cell receptor (beta chain) was profiled in a study of shared clonotypes between healthy human individuals. Study conclusions and caveats: Measured sharing among donors was expected to vary with sequencing depth.

Here immunoSEQ multiplex PCR was the method, and the copy in TCRdb shows in-frame clones only, minus some. The sample includes under 1,100,000 clones, about 84% seen only once; the top ten take 0.5% to 0.65%. Germline V lookup: CDR1 SEHNR, CDR2 FQNEAQ (reference sequence). The CDR3 covers 15 residues. Trimming at V came to 5 bases and at J to 3 bases, leaving 4 bases not matched to a gene. Comments on this clone: Its antigen is unidentified.

The genes are TRBV7-9 and TRBJ2-2; 9 bases align to TRBD1. Material: memory CD4+ T cells from PBMCs. Subset: CD45RA-negative fraction. The receptor comes from a man aged 18 to 29 in good health. Some clones in this sample may be carry-over from other donors' samples. Here the CDR3 reads CASSPGTGYTGELFF. The CDR3 region has the DNA TGTGCCAGCAGCCCAGGGACAGGGTACACCGGGGAGCTGTTTTTT.